This T cell receptor beta chain was captured by sequencing in a study of cytomegalovirus exposure and HLA in healthy donors. Study outcomes and limitations: Reported findings show TCR beta sequences accurately forecast HLA-A and HLA-B alleles in most subjects. An analysis that came later showed most CMV-associated TCR beta chains appearing HLA-restricted. High specificity and sensitivity for cytomegalovirus status were reported for the classifier.

The PCR made use of 60 Vbeta and 13 Jbeta primers. TCRdb's copy holds only in-frame clones and misses some; the assay was immunoSEQ multiplex PCR. The repertoire holds 100,000 to 150,000 clones, with 60% to 85% as singletons. The CDR3 covers 12 residues. With 5 bases removed from V and 1 base from J, the gap between germline ends came to 8 bases. In germline, CDR1 is GTSNPN, CDR2 SVGIG (reference sequence). On this clone: Its cognate antigen is unknown.

This TCR was sampled from a woman between 40 and 55 years old in good health and CMV-seronegative. J is TRBJ1-2 and V is TRBV30; possibly TRBD1 for D (6 bases). Sequenced input: PBMCs. CDR3 nucleotide sequence: TGTGCCTGGGACAGGAGTAACTATGGCTACACCTTC. It yields the protein CAWDRSNYGYTF.